The clone carrying this T cell receptor (beta chain) was seen a handful of times. As yet, its antigen is unknown. This sample was taken from a study of blood T cells in healthy people across ages. Study-wide results and limits: When set beside aged donors, long-lived donors presented more naive CD4+ cells and higher diversity.

Then a second PCR, running about 6 to 12 cycles, was carried out with a sample-barcoded 5' primer and a J-beta primer mix. Each cDNA molecule carried a tag from a template-switch adaptor that contained 12 random nucleotides. TCRdb re-called the 5' RACE reads through MiXCR, storing one row per CDR3 protein. The sample yields some 1.5 million distinct CDR3 sequences, under 55% seen once. For every donor, a draw yielded approximately 9.9 milliliters of peripheral blood. The sample taken for sequencing was blood. The receptor comes from a woman aged 18 to 35 in good health.

CDR3 bases: TGCGCCAGCAGCCAAGGGTTAGATACGCAGTATTTT. Translated, it gives CASSQGLDTQYF. The chain is built from TRBV4-3 and TRBJ2-3; D unclear. Germline CDR1 reads LGHNA; CDR2 reads YSLEER. This CDR3 spans 12 amino acids. Trimming took off 1 base at V and 5 bases at J, with 4 bases between the two ends.